This record looks at one TCR beta chain sequence and its context. This sample stems from a study of T cell responses to AZD1222 COVID-19 vaccine. Study details: Second-dose groups at about 4 or about 12 weeks were pooled.

The protocol was immunoSEQ multiplex PCR, while the TCRdb copy is restricted to in-frame clones and leaves out a portion. Of about 80,000 clones in the sample, 87% are singletons; the top ten hold roughly a quarter. CDR1 and CDR2 (germline): KGHSH, LQKENI. V was pared by 3 bases and J by 8 bases, with 17 bases between. This CDR3 contains 15 residues. This TCR came from an adult in good health. The material was peripheral blood, obtained on day 0 of AZD1222 vaccination. The rearrangement uses TRBV18 and TRBJ2-1; D is unclear. In DNA, the CDR3 is TGTGCCAGCTCACCCGGGTTGGGAAGGTACGATGAGCAGTTCTTC. Translated: CASSPGLGRYDEQFF.